The entry below gives a single T cell receptor beta chain sequence along with its context. The antigen remains undetermined. Sequencing used immunoSEQ multiplex PCR; TCRdb keeps in-frame clones, though not all of them. The table includes just over 95,000 clones, approximately 90% detected once. The ends were cut back, 0 bases at V and 7 bases at J, with 13 bases in the middle. The CDR3 length is 15 residues. The germline V gene has CDR1 MNHEY and CDR2 SVGAGI. This record belongs to a study of graft-versus-host responses after intestinal transplantation. In the study overall: In this cohort, recipients had multivisceral, liver-intestinal, or isolated intestinal transplants. Each recipient received anti-thymocyte globulin induction, then tacrolimus and steroids for about three years. Findings and caveats of the study: Early after transplant, HvG clones declined as circulating GvH clones peaked.

The sample consisted of unstimulated CD4+ T cells sorted from spleen or lymph node cells, taken before intestinal transplant. The source is a human donor who received an intestinal transplant. The rearrangement joins TRBV6-5 to TRBJ1-5; no clear D. The CDR3 coding sequence is TGTGCCAGCAGTTACTCGAATTGGTCTGAGCAGCCCCAGCATTTT. Encoded protein: CASSYSNWSEQPQHF.